The text below deals with one TCR beta chain. The antigen is unknown. In the same sample, other DNA sequences code for this CDR3. V lost 1 base to trimming and J lost 3 bases, with 7 bases between them. From germline, CDR1 is LNHNV and CDR2 YYDKDF (reference sequence). CDR3 length equals 13 residues. 13 Jbeta primers and 60 Vbeta primers were used for the PCR. The data were produced by immunoSEQ multiplex PCR, yet TCRdb's version contains in-frame clones alone and is incomplete. The sample lists under 110,000 clones, 71% occurring once. The source of the sample is a study of cytomegalovirus exposure and HLA in healthy donors. The study, taken as a whole, reports: Later work found that TCR association rates differed between HLA loci; DRB1 had the most and HLA-C the fewest. Being productive about 87% or about 30% of the time was typical of most TCR beta V segments in an earlier analysis. Roughly even sequencing depth across donors was the assumption behind the presence/absence analyses. Most CMV-associated TCR beta chains were later found to appear HLA-restricted.

The sequenced material came from PBMCs. The sequence was collected from a female donor in good health and CMV-seronegative. The chain uses TRBV15 and TRBJ2-7; tentatively, D is TRBD1 (5 bases). The CDR3 DNA follows: TGTGCCACCAGCAGAGGAGACAGCTACGAGCAGTACTTC. Translation gives CATSRGDSYEQYF.